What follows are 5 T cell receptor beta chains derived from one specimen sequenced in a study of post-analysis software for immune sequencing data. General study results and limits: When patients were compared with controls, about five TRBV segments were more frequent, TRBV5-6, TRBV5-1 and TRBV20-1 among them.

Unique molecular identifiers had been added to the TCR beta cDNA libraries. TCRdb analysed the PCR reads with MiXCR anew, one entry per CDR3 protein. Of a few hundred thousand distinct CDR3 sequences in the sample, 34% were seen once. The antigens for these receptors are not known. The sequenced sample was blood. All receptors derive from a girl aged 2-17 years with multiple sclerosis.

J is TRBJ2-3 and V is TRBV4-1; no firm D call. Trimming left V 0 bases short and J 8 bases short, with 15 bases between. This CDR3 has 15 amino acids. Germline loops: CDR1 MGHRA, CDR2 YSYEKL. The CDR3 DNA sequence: TGCGCCAGCAGCCAAGAGTGGCTAGTCTCCGGTACGCAGTATTTT. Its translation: CASSQEWLVSGTQYF.

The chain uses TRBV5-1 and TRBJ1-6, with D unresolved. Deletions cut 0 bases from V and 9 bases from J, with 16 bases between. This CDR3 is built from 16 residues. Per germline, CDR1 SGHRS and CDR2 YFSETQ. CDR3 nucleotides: TGCGCCAGCAGCTTGGTTGGGGATGGGATAAGTTCACCCCTCCACTTT. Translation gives CASSLVGDGISSPLHF.

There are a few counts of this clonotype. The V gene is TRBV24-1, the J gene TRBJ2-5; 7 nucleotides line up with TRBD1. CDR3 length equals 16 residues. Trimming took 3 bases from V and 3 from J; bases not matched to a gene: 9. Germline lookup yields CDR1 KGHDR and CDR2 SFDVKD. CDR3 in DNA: TGTGCCACCAGTGATACGGGCAGGGGGTTGGAAGAGACCCAGTACTTC. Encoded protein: CATSDTGRGLEETQYF.

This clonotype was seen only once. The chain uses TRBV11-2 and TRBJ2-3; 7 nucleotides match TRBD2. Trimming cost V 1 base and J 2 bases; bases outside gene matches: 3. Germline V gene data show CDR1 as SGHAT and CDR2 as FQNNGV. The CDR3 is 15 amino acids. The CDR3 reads CASSLGRGDTDTQYF. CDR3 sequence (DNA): TGTGCCAGCAGCTTAGGTCGGGGGGACACAGATACGCAGTATTTT.

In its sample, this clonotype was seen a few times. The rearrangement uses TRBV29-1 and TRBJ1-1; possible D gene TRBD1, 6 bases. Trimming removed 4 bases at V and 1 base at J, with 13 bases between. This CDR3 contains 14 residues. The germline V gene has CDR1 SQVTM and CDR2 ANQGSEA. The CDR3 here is CSVGEGVRNTEAFF. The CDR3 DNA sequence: TGCAGCGTTGGTGAGGGGGTGAGGAACACTGAAGCTTTCTTT.